Listed below are T cell receptor beta chains from one sample, sequenced in a study of blood T cells in healthy people across ages. TCRdb ran MiXCR on the 5' RACE reads and lists one entry per CDR3 protein. Of 1.4 million or so distinct CDR3 sequences listed, roughly 43% are singletons. Material for sequencing was blood. These receptors came from a woman aged 18 to 35 in good health. Each CDR3 is given with its conserved first and last residue. The D gene is left open where the match is weak. Rows may omit the clone size; those that give it use once, few, many or a size class.

>NA|TRBJ2-5|NA|TRBV6-1
TGTGCCAGCAGTGGAGCACGAATACCCGACCAAGAGACCCAGTACTTC
CASSGARIPDQETQYF
>few|TRBJ2-1|NA|TRBV12-3/TRBV12-4
TGTGCCAGCAGTCAAGTGGGGTTCTTC
CASSQVGFF
>few|TRBJ2-7|NA|TRBV20-1
TGCAGTGCTCCAGACCACGAGCAGTACTTC
CSAPDHEQYF
>NA|TRBJ2-5|NA|TRBV3-1
TGTGCCAGCAGCCACGACCACTGGGGTAGGGGTCAAGAGACCCAGTACTTC
CASSHDHWGRGQETQYF
>NA|TRBJ2-5|NA|TRBV10-3
TGTGCCATCAGTGGGACAGAACAAGAGACCCAGTACTTC
CAISGTEQETQYF
>NA|TRBJ1-5|NA|TRBV19
TGTGCCAGTAGTTTTCAGGATTATAGCAATCAGCCCCAGCATTTT
CASSFQDYSNQPQHF
>NA|TRBJ1-1|NA|TRBV6-5
TGTGCCAGTTGGTCAGGGTCGAACACTGAAGCTTTCTTT
CASWSGSNTEAFF
>NA|TRBJ1-2|TRBD1|TRBV9
TGTGCCAGCAGCGCTCCCGGGACAGCCTATGGCTACACCTTC
CASSAPGTAYGYTF
>few|TRBJ1-2|TRBD1|TRBV4-3
TGCGCCAGCAGCCAACGAAAGACAGGGAAAAACTATGGCTACACCTTC
CASSQRKTGKNYGYTF
>few|TRBJ2-4|NA|TRBV6-2/TRBV6-3
TGTGCCAGCAGTTACGCCAAGGTAGACATTCAGTACTTC
CASSYAKVDIQYF
>NA|TRBJ2-1|NA|TRBV5-1
TGCGCCAGCGCCGAGGGTAGCGGATACTACAATGAGCAGTTCTTC
CASAEGSGYYNEQFF
>few|TRBJ2-6|NA|TRBV6-2/TRBV6-3
TGTGCCAGCGCGGGGACTGGGGCCAACGTCCTGACTTTC
CASAGTGANVLTF
>few|TRBJ2-3|TRBD2|TRBV4-3
TGCGCCAGCAGCCCTAACCCGAGCAGGCGGGGGGCTAGCACAGATACGCAGTATTTT
CASSPNPSRRGASTDTQYF
>NA|TRBJ2-5|TRBD2|TRBV7-2
TGTGCCAGCAGCTTAACGGGGGGGCTCGTAGAGACCCAGTACTTC
CASSLTGGLVETQYF
>few|TRBJ2-7|NA|TRBV7-2
TGTGCCAGCAGCTTCGGGGGTACAGAGAGCTACGAGCAGTACTTC
CASSFGGTESYEQYF
>NA|TRBJ1-5|NA|TRBV24-1
TGTGCCACCGACGAACGACAGCCCCAGCATTTT
CATDERQPQHF
>NA|TRBJ1-2|NA|TRBV3-1
TGTGCCAGCAGCCAAGAGGAAAGCCAGGGTGGCTACACCTTC
CASSQEESQGGYTF
>NA|TRBJ1-2|NA|TRBV7-9
TGTGCCAGCAGCCCTGGACAGTGGGATAGCTATGGCTACACCTTC
CASSPGQWDSYGYTF
>NA|TRBJ2-1|NA|TRBV6-5
TGTGCCAGCAGACGACCGTACTACAATGAGCAGTTCTTC
CASRRPYYNEQFF
>few|TRBJ1-2|NA|TRBV3-1
TGTGCCAGCAGCCCCATCATGGGTCGGCAAAGCTACACCTTC
CASSPIMGRQSYTF
>NA|TRBJ2-4|NA|TRBV4-3
TGCGCCAGCAGCCAAGCAGGGACGGACATTCAGTACTTC
CASSQAGTDIQYF
>few|TRBJ2-1|NA|TRBV6-5
TGTGCCAGCGTAGGGGGGCCGCTCAATGAGCAGTTCTTC
CASVGGPLNEQFF
>NA|TRBJ2-7|NA|TRBV7-9
TGTGCCAGCAGCCCTACCGTAGGAAGCTCCTACAATGAGCAGTACTTC
CASSPTVGSSYNEQYF
>NA|TRBJ2-7|NA|TRBV27
TGTGCCAGCAGGCTCTACTCAGGGGACGGCTACGAGCAGTACTTC
CASRLYSGDGYEQYF
>NA|TRBJ1-2|TRBD1|TRBV7-2
TGTGCCAGCAGCCCGGACAGGGGGCGCCGGGGCTACACCTTC
CASSPDRGRRGYTF
>NA|TRBJ2-5|TRBD2|TRBV20-1
TGCAGTGCTAGTGGGGGACTAGCGGGGGTTGCAGAGACCCAGTACTTC
CSASGGLAGVAETQYF
>few|TRBJ2-7|NA|TRBV5-1
TGCGCCAGCAGCATTGCGGGGGCCTCATCCTACGAGCAGTACTTC
CASSIAGASSYEQYF
>few|TRBJ2-7|TRBD1|TRBV12-3/TRBV12-4
TGTGCCAGCAGTGAAACAGGGGACCAGTACTTC
CASSETGDQYF
>NA|TRBJ2-1|NA|TRBV27
TGTGCCAGCAGTATGGGACGGAGCTCCTACAATGAGCAGTTCTTC
CASSMGRSSYNEQFF
>once|TRBJ2-3|TRBD1|TRBV6-2/TRBV6-3
TGTGCCAGCAGTAACCCCAGGGGGAACACAGATACGCAGTATTTT
CASSNPRGNTDTQYF
>NA|TRBJ1-2|NA|TRBV7-2
TGTGCCAGCAGCTTAGTCCCGGTGGACATATTTAACTATGGCTACACCTTC
CASSLVPVDIFNYGYTF
>few|TRBJ2-1|NA|TRBV27
TGTGCCAGCAGTCCCCATGGGCGTTCCAATGAGCAGTTCTTC
CASSPHGRSNEQFF
>few|TRBJ1-5|NA|TRBV7-9
TGTGCCAGCAGCTTAGCGATTCAAGGTCAGCCCCAGCATTTT
CASSLAIQGQPQHF
>once|TRBJ1-6|NA|TRBV6-5
TGTGCCAGCAGAACCGGGACCGCTAATTCACCCCTCCACTTT
CASRTGTANSPLHF
>many|TRBJ2-1|NA|TRBV7-9
TGTGCCAGCAGGCCCGCTGAGTACAATGAGCAGTTCTTC
CASRPAEYNEQFF
>once|TRBJ1-2|TRBD1|TRBV18
TGTGCCAGCTCGCATGGACAGGGGGCGCTTGGCTACACCTTC
CASSHGQGALGYTF
>NA|TRBJ2-7|TRBD1|TRBV3-1
TGTGCCAGCAGAATAGGACAGGGGGACTACGAGCAGTACTTC
CASRIGQGDYEQYF
>NA|TRBJ1-1|NA|TRBV6-1
TGTGCCAGCAGTGAAGGAAGTCGCACTGAAGCTTTCTTT
CASSEGSRTEAFF
>few|TRBJ1-2|NA|TRBV4-1
TGCGCCAGCAGCCAAGATGTGGGCAGTACTTATGGCTACACCTTC
CASSQDVGSTYGYTF
>NA|TRBJ1-1|TRBD1|TRBV27
TGTGCCAGCAGTTACAGGGGAAGCAGCAAGGAAGCTTTCTTT
CASSYRGSSKEAFF
>NA|TRBJ2-1|NA|TRBV12-3/TRBV12-4
TGTGCCAGCCGAGACCCTCAGGTGGATGAGCAGTTCTTC
CASRDPQVDEQFF
>once|TRBJ2-3|NA|TRBV20-1
TGCAGTGCTAGGAGCCAGCCGAGCACAGATACGCAGTATTTT
CSARSQPSTDTQYF
>NA|TRBJ1-2|NA|TRBV6-2/TRBV6-3
TGTGCCAGCAGGGACGGGGGCTCAGATAGCTACACCTTC
CASRDGGSDSYTF
>many|TRBJ2-3|NA|TRBV6-1
TGTGCCAGCAGTCGGACCCCACGGGGCGATACGCAGTATTTT
CASSRTPRGDTQYF
>NA|TRBJ2-3|NA|TRBV15
TGTGCCACCAGCAGAGGTGGGGGCGCAGATACGCAGTATTTT
CATSRGGGADTQYF
>NA|TRBJ2-3|TRBD2|TRBV20-1
TGCAGTGCTAGAGACCCCCGTTTGGCGGGAGGGCGCGACACAGATACGCAGTATTTT
CSARDPRLAGGRDTDTQYF
>few|TRBJ2-1|NA|TRBV20-1
TGCAGTGCTAGAGATGGCTCGAATGAGCAGTTCTTC
CSARDGSNEQFF
>NA|TRBJ1-2|NA|TRBV20-1
TGCAGTGCATCGAACGGGAAAGGGGGCTATGGCTACACCTTC
CSASNGKGGYGYTF
>NA|TRBJ2-2|NA|TRBV29-1
TGCAGCGTTGAAGCGGACACCGGGGAGCTGTTTTTT
CSVEADTGELFF